The 3 T cell receptor beta chains below come from one sample, sequenced in a study of technical replicates of blood from a handful of donors. The data were produced by immunoSEQ multiplex PCR, yet TCRdb's version contains in-frame clones alone and is incomplete. Of some 70,000 clones listed, roughly nine tenths are singletons. Sequencing input: PBMCs. These receptors all come from a human donor in good health. Some clones in this sample may be carry-over from other donors' samples.

This chain connects TRBV6-5 to TRBJ1-6; 7 bases match TRBD1. J lost 11 bases, V lost 7 bases, and 11 bases had no gene match. Germline CDR1 and CDR2: MNHEY and SVGAGI. The CDR3 is 14 residues long. The CDR3 reads CASTQGTARAPLHF. As DNA, the CDR3 is TGTGCCAGCACCCAAGGGACAGCCCGGGCACCCCTCCACTTT.

The chain links TRBV29-1 to TRBJ1-4; 8 positions match TRBD1. The CDR3 contains 13 residues. Germline V CDR1 and CDR2: SQVTM, ANQGSEA. V dropped 5 bases and J dropped 7; count of bases not matched to a gene: 6. For the CDR3, the DNA is TGCAGCGTTTCCGGGACAGGCCTTGAAAAACTGTTTTTT. As protein: CSVSGTGLEKLFF.

The chain recombines TRBV15 with TRBJ1-1, with 9 bases that match TRBD1. This CDR3 is 15 amino acids long. The J segment lost 3 bases and the V segment lost 1 base, leaving 3 bases of the junction unmatched. CDR1 is LNHNV and CDR2 is YYDKDF in the germline V gene (reference sequence). This CDR3 is CATSRVGQGDTEAFF. The CDR3 DNA sequence: TGTGCCACCAGCAGAGTGGGACAGGGTGACACTGAAGCTTTCTTT.